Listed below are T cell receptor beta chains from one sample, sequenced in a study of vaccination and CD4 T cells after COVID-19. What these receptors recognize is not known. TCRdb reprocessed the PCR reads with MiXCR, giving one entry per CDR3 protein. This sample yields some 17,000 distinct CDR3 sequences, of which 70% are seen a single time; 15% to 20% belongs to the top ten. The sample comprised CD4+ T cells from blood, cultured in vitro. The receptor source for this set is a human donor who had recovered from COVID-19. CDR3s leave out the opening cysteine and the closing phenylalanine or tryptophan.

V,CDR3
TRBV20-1,SAGSLRGEDEQF
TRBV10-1,ASSYGVAETQY
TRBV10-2,ASSESMAGGNSPLH
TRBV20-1,SAGGNEKLF
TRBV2,ASSDSGRPQH
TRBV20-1,SAREGVQPQH
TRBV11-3,ASSPRQGGEKLF
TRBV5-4,ASTRNGWLNYGYT
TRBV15,ATSPHRTPTDTQY
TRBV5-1,ASSLEGQGVTDTQY
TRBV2,ASTRTVSYNEQF
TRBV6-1,ASSDGRAPNQPQH
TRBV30,AWSLEKTQY
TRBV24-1,AVGGTDYNEQF
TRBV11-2,ASSFDSGNTIY
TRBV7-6,ASSYRTAHYGYT
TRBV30,AWSMAAEAF
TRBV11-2,ASSSGRTTYEQY
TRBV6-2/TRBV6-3,ASSYSRQGRWLSNQPQH
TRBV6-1,ASTQPRAGELF
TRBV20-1,SAREQTGPNGYT
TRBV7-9,ASSPDVGTGLSYGYT
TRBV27,ASRGLAGGRGKGQF
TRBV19,ASSGTVSSYNSPLH
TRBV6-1,ASSQLAGVSQGGELF
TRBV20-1,SARGDREYEKLF
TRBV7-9,ASSSTSDSTNEKLF